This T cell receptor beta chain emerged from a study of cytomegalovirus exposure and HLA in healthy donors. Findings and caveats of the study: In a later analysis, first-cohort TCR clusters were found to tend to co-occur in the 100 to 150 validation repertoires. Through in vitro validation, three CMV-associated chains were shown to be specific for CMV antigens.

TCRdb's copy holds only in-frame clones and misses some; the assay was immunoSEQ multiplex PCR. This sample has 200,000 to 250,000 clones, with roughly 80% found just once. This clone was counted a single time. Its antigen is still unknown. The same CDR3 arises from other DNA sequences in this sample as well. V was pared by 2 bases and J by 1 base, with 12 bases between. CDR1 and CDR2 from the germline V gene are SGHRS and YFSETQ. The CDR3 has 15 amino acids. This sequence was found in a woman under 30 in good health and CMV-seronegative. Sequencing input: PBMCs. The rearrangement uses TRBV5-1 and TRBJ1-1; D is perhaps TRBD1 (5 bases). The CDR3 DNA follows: TGCGCCAGCAGCTTACCTGGTACAGGGAACACTGAAGCTTTCTTT. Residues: CASSLPGTGNTEAFF. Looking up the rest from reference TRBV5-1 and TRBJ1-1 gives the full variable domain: KAGVTQTPRYLIKTRGQQVTLSCSPISGHRSVSWYQQTPGQGLQFLFEYFSETQRNKGNFPGRFSGRQFSNSRSEMNVSTLELGDSALYLCASSLPGTGNTEAFFGQGTRLTVV.